This T cell receptor (beta chain) originates from a study of spatial heterogeneity in lung cancer. Study-wide background: Sequence detection consistently recorded a greater number of beta-chain than alpha-chain sequences.

In TCRdb, the 5' RACE reads were re-called with MiXCR into one record per CDR3 protein. The sample has some 37,000 distinct CDR3 sequences; 7.5% to 8% are singletons. Trimming left V 5 bases short and J 0 bases short, with 10 bases between. Germline CDR1 is PRHDT and CDR2 is FYEKMQ (reference sequence). There are 15 residues in the CDR3. This sample's time point: sample taken at primary tumor resection. Unsorted whole RNA from tumor, nontumor lung or frozen PBMC underwent sequencing. This clonotype was detected many times. The clonotype was recovered from a male donor with early-stage non-small cell lung cancer. The chain uses TRBV13 and TRBJ2-2; weak D call: TRBD1 (6 bases). The starting material was PBMCs, obtained at surgery. CDR3 residues: CASSPWTANTGELFF. The CDR3 nucleotides read TGTGCCAGCAGCCCGTGGACAGCGAACACCGGGGAGCTGTTTTTT.